This TCR beta chain was sequenced for a study of T cell responses to AZD1222 COVID-19 vaccine. About this clone: Its antigen remains unknown. Germline and junction disagree at one end, which may indicate a read error.

Data came from immunoSEQ multiplex PCR; TCRdb stores just in-frame clones and leaves some out. The top ten hold about 5.5% of the sample, which has some 83,000 clones, approximately 90% seen once. This CDR3 has 16 amino acids. Germline CDR1 reads SSHAT; CDR2 reads FNYEAQ (reference sequence). Study results and caveats: Within unmutated variant regions lay the reported targets of nearly half of spike-specific TCRs.

The chain couples TRBV7-7 to TRBJ1-3, with D possibly matching TRBD1 (6 bases). This specimen was peripheral blood, taken 28 days after the second AZD1222 dose. The sequence came from an adult who received the AZD1222 COVID-19 vaccine. This CDR3 reads CASRPTQGHSGNTIYF. The DNA of the CDR3 is TGTGCTAGCAGGCCGACCCAGGGACACTCTGGAAACACCATATATTTT.